This T cell receptor (beta chain) originates from a study of patients and donors after allogeneic stem cell transplantation. The table lists this clonotype with a few counts. TCRdb re-called the RT-PCR reads with MiXCR, one entry per CDR3 protein. The sample includes 200,000 to 250,000 distinct CDR3 sequences, around an eighth of them seen just once. The CDR3 has 15 residues. CDR1 is SGHDN and CDR2 is FVKESK in the germline V gene. Trimming removed 1 base from V and 1 base from J, with 10 bases in between. V and J are TRBV14 and TRBJ2-5, with D hard to call. The sequence derives from a human donor who was either an allogeneic HSCT recipient or a stem cell or donor lymphocyte infusion donor (not recorded which). It is not recorded whose cells these are; they may come from a transplant donor. The sequenced material came from blood, either unsorted or a sorted T cell fraction (not recorded which). The CDR3: CASSQARRLQETQYF. CDR3 in DNA: TGTGCCAGCAGCCAAGCACGACGGCTCCAAGAGACCCAGTACTTC.